This section outlines one TCR beta chain sequence together with its context. In this sample, this clone turned up many times. The antigen it binds to is not known. Per-base quality was not reported, and no clone a single base away is much larger than it. This entry comes from a study of cytomegalovirus exposure and HLA in healthy donors (dated by TCRdb to about 2017). At the level of the whole study: An earlier analysis of some 600 of the donors reported 276 Gb of sequence data and 100 million to 120 million unique TCR beta sequences obtained from 150 million to 200 million T cells. Roughly 300 gigabases of sequencing data and around 85 million unique TCR sequences made up an early release that covered nearly 650 HLA-typed donors. Of the roughly 410 genotyped donors, approximately 80% were placed in the genetic ancestry cluster associated with self-reported Caucasian donors. The study aimed to test whether cataloging public T cell receptors could reveal signatures of past pathogen exposure. Using immunosequencing, the study profiled T cell repertoires from about 610 subjects and related those repertoires to cytomegalovirus serostatus. In addition to the first cohort of 650 to 750 subjects, a separate validation cohort of approximately 120 different subjects was used. High-throughput TCR immunosequencing, statistical association of individual TCRs with disease status, and machine learning were combined to predict cytomegalovirus infection status. A later analysis re-analyzed previously published TCR beta repertoires from roughly 690 donors and added high-resolution HLA genotyping to study TCR occurrence patterns. Rather than drawing on any new phenotypic data, the later analysis identified candidate immune exposures from TCR beta sequences and the way those sequences occurred across donors. In an earlier analysis of 550 to 700 of the donors, high-throughput TCR beta sequencing was used to judge whether each TCR beta V gene segment behaved as functional or pseudogenic. Donor age, sex, ethnicity and CMV serostatus were compiled together with the repertoire data. A later genetic analysis used genome-wide SNP genotypes for about 55% of the 666 donors, treating that subset as a discovery cohort. Every repertoire in the discovery cohort had been generated on one and the same sequencing platform. HLA typing covered class I and class II loci at four-digit resolution. Typing coverage differed by locus: A, B, C, DRB1 and DQB1 were typed in roughly 620-640 donors, DQA1 in 500 to 550, DPA1 in around 610, and DPB1 in 472. Because of strong linkage in the cohort, roughly five DR-DQ haplotypes were treated as single units for association and clustering. On average, around 230,000 unique TCR beta nucleotide sequences were sequenced per donor among a few hundred genotyped donors of the cohort, with approximately 18% of those sequences being non-productive. What the research found in general, with its limitations: While some public TCRs were present in many individuals, most TCR sequences turned up only very rarely across donors. The cohort was sequenced for TCR beta chains only, and without alpha or paired-chain data the features that could be detected were limited. HLA typing was unavailable for some donors at each locus, so association tests used only the typed subset. When HLA alleles, especially DR and DQ, strongly co-occurred, TCR associations were difficult to assign to individual alleles. In a later genetic analysis, a missense DCLRE1C variant was associated with V-gene and J-gene trimming of TCR beta chains, and the association was replicated in an independent cohort. Because counts were too low, 15 to 20 rarely observed V segments, including chromosome 9 orphons, were left out of the earlier analysis of approximately 500 of the donors. It was suggested by the authors that the approach could potentially be generalized to other disease states and immunological phenotypes. In a later analysis, HLA-associated TCR beta chains showed more clonal expansion and lower generation probabilities than non-associated chains that were equally common. In a later analysis, most CMV-associated TCR beta chains were found to appear HLA-restricted, with HLA associations seemingly driven largely by CMV exposure. Correlated functional status among segregating V segments might reflect linkage disequilibrium, but an unknown experimental factor could not be ruled out. Immune exposure information for the cohort was limited to CMV serostatus. Because the 87-base-pair reads could not distinguish some IMGT-functional V segments, including TRBV6-2 and TRBV6-3, those segments were excluded. In a later analysis, several top co-occurrence clusters were reported to appear linked to parvovirus B19, influenza, CMV and Epstein-Barr virus. Roughly uniform sequencing depth across donors was assumed in presence/absence analyses, although this assumption may not hold. The study listed 164 TCR beta chains as associated with cytomegalovirus. A later analysis found that TCR association rates varied across HLA loci, with DRB1 alleles showing the most associated TCRs and HLA-C alleles the fewest. In both the original and validation cohorts, the classifier was reported to diagnose cytomegalovirus status with high specificity and sensitivity. A group of highly shared sequence variants was considered likely to be a technical artifact of the sequencing pipeline. In vitro tests confirmed that a few of the cytomegalovirus-associated TCR beta chains recognize cytomegalovirus antigens. In a later analysis, some 18,000 TCR beta sequences were associated with specific HLA alleles at a false discovery rate of 0.05. A further reported finding was that TCR beta sequences accurately predicted the HLA-A and HLA-B alleles for most subjects in the first cohort. In an earlier analysis of a few hundred of the donors, most TCR beta V segments were observed in productive rearrangements about 87% or about 30% of the time, broadly matching IMGT annotations. According to a later genetic analysis, donors in an Asian-associated ancestry cluster had fewer N-insertions in productive TCRs than the approximately 670-donor mean.

The cohort consisted of approximately 690 healthy bone marrow donors. At the time of sampling, every cohort member was nominally healthy, though immune exposures that went unrecorded were likely present. The donor was CMV seronegative and was included in the group of about 350 seronegative cohort members. A peripheral blood sample was provided by each donor, and peripheral blood mononuclear cells were used for TCR beta sequencing. Genomic DNA extraction from the blood cell samples was performed with the Qiagen DNeasy Blood Extraction Kit. Between the V and J ends, shortened by 3 bases and 5 bases respectively, the junction contains 5 bases. The CDR3 runs 11 residues from the cysteine to the phenylalanine. Only the CDR3 DNA stays, 33 bases, in frame from base 1. CDR1 and CDR2 were assigned from the germline V gene (reference sequence) as SEHNR and FQNEAQ. The library was produced with the immunoSEQ multiplex PCR assay. The multiplex PCR relied on a mix of 60 forward primers for TCR Vbeta segments and 13 reverse primers for TCR Jbeta segments. Amplification of the CDR3 region of rearranged TCR beta genes was performed with a multiplex PCR assay on genomic DNA. On the Illumina HiSeq System, the amplified TCR beta libraries were sequenced as 87-base-pair reads. In the paper's pipeline: A later analysis tallied 80 million to 95 million unique TCR beta chains across the 600 to 700 repertoires, and some 10 million of those chains were shared by two or more donors. Raw reads were error-corrected and collapsed into unique sequences by a nearest-neighbor algorithm in which closely related sequences were merged to remove PCR and sequencing errors. Alignment of CDR3 sequences to IMGT reference sequences was used to assign V, D and J gene segments. Each retained sequence needed at least a six-nucleotide match to both a V gene segment and a J gene segment. A rearrangement counted as productive if the CDR3 had no stop codons and remained in frame with V and J, and every other rearrangement counted as non-productive. Following IMGT convention, CDR3 was defined as the stretch from the second conserved V-encoded cysteine to the conserved J-encoded phenylalanine. Sequences without an unambiguous match to a single V gene segment were excluded from the earlier analysis of 450 to 650 of the donors. In an earlier analysis of several hundred of the donors, V segments were called functional above 56.7% productive rearrangements and were called segregating when the between-donor standard deviation exceeded 5%. A statistical classification framework was built to diagnose cytomegalovirus status from the catalog of TCR beta chain sequences. V and J gene assignment, in a later analysis, came from comparing TCR nucleotide sequences with IMGT/GENE-DB human TR gene sequences. In a later analysis, CDR3 sequences and most-parsimonious VDJ recombination scenarios were assigned using the TCRdist pipeline. In a later analysis, every TCR beta chain was defined by the combination of its CDR3 amino acid sequence and its V-gene family, and reads without a unique V-gene family were dropped. To address suspected cross-contamination and a sequencing artifact, a later analysis removed a few hundred highly shared, low-generation-probability nucleotide sequences. In a later analysis, a clonal expansion index was calculated for each public chain from normalized within-repertoire ranks of inferred template counts. A later analysis computed generation probabilities with a VDJ recombination model fitted to out-of-frame rearrangements, and checked the results against IGoR. In a later analysis, TCR-TCR, TCR-HLA and TCR-CMV co-occurrence was scored with hypergeometric tests, and a repertoire-size bias correction was applied to TCR pairs. A later analysis estimated false discovery rates by permuting HLA or CMV assignments 20 times. In a later analysis, co-occurring TCRs were grouped with DBSCAN, and TCRdist sequence similarity was added when clustering was performed within HLA-allele-positive subsets. Repertoires with fewer than 30,000 or more than 120,000 public chains, plus five repertoires with anomalous nucleotide sharing, were excluded from co-occurrence clustering. What TCRdb holds here is the immuneACCESS table cut down to in-frame rearrangements. Part of the clones is not present; checked against another copy, under half of the missing clones reflect an unresolved V gene, and the others are unexplained. From that table come the V and J calls and clone size; the DNA was used to work out D and trimming. A total of under 150,000 clones appear in this sample, about 74% of them only once. The top ten clonotypes cover about 1% of the sample.

This TCR was sampled from a woman aged 55-70 years in good health and CMV-seronegative. In this chain, TRBV7-9 is recombined with TRBJ2-7, with the D gene too uncertain to name. Sequenced input: PBMCs. The DNA is as follows: TGTGCCAGCAGCTTCTGGCACGAGCAGTACTTC. Its translation is CASSFWHEQYF.